A selection of T cell receptor beta chains follows, all from one sample in a study of PD-L1 blockade in urothelial cancer. TCRdb keeps only in-frame clones here, not all; method: immunoSEQ multiplex PCR. The data contain 50,000 or so clones, 84% of them singletons. Sequenced material: PBMCs, taken around atezolizumab (anti-PD-L1) treatment. These receptors all come from a man aged 35 to 55 with urothelial cancer. Each CDR3 is given with its conserved first and last residue. Each record gives: D gene, clone size, CDR3 length, J gene, V gene, CDR3 DNA, CDR3 protein. A D gene is named only where the DNA matches it firmly. Part of the rows lack a size; the others show once, few, many or a class for expanded clones.

D gene: .
clone size: .
CDR3 length: 14
J gene: TRBJ2-3
V gene: TRBV10-3
CDR3 DNA: TGTGCCATCGGAGGTGGGGTCTACACAGATACGCAGTATTTT
CDR3 protein: CAIGGGVYTDTQYF

D gene: TRBD1
clone size: .
CDR3 length: 15
J gene: TRBJ2-3
V gene: TRBV7-3
CDR3 DNA: TGTGCCAGCAGCTCTGGCCCGACAGGGACAGATACGCAGTATTTT
CDR3 protein: CASSSGPTGTDTQYF

D gene: .
clone size: .
CDR3 length: 14
J gene: TRBJ1-1
V gene: TRBV7-6
CDR3 DNA: TGTGCCAGCAGCCCCCGCAGAGGTTTCACTGAAGCTTTCTTT
CDR3 protein: CASSPRRGFTEAFF

D gene: .
clone size: .
CDR3 length: 15
J gene: TRBJ2-6
V gene: TRBV5-1
CDR3 DNA: TGCGCCAGCAGCTTTGAGGGGGCTGGGGCCAACGTCCTGACTTTC
CDR3 protein: CASSFEGAGANVLTF

D gene: .
clone size: .
CDR3 length: 15
J gene: TRBJ2-5
V gene: TRBV28
CDR3 DNA: TGTGCCAGCAGTTTCCCGTCCCCAGGGGTGGAGACCCAGTACTTC
CDR3 protein: CASSFPSPGVETQYF

D gene: .
clone size: few
CDR3 length: 13
J gene: TRBJ1-2
V gene: TRBV18
CDR3 DNA: TGTGCCAGCTCACCGCCGGTGAACTATGGCTACACCTTC
CDR3 protein: CASSPPVNYGYTF

D gene: .
clone size: .
CDR3 length: 12
J gene: TRBJ1-4
V gene: TRBV19
CDR3 DNA: TGTGCCAGTAGTGCCGCGGCCGAAAAACTGTTTTTT
CDR3 protein: CASSAAAEKLFF

D gene: .
clone size: .
CDR3 length: 15
J gene: TRBJ1-4
V gene: TRBV29-1
CDR3 DNA: TGCAGCGTTGGCCTAGGAGGGGCGGGTAATGAAAAACTGTTTTTT
CDR3 protein: CSVGLGGAGNEKLFF

D gene: TRBD1
clone size: .
CDR3 length: 16
J gene: TRBJ2-5
V gene: TRBV18
CDR3 DNA: TGTGCCAGCTCACGCGATAAAGGACAGGGGAAAGAGACCCAGTACTTC
CDR3 protein: CASSRDKGQGKETQYF

D gene: .
clone size: .
CDR3 length: 12
J gene: TRBJ1-2
V gene: TRBV2
CDR3 DNA: TGTGCCAGCAGGATAACAGGAAACGGCTACACCTTC
CDR3 protein: CASRITGNGYTF

D gene: .
clone size: few
CDR3 length: 14
J gene: TRBJ2-3
V gene: TRBV6-6
CDR3 DNA: TGTGCCAGCAGTTCCCCTGACAGGACAGATACGCAGTATTTT
CDR3 protein: CASSSPDRTDTQYF

D gene: .
clone size: .
CDR3 length: 14
J gene: TRBJ1-1
V gene: TRBV28
CDR3 DNA: TGTGCCAGCAATCCGGGACAATTTAACACTGAAGCTTTCTTT
CDR3 protein: CASNPGQFNTEAFF

D gene: TRBD1
clone size: .
CDR3 length: 15
J gene: TRBJ2-2
V gene: TRBV28
CDR3 DNA: TGTGCCAGCTTAACAGGGGGCGCGGACACCGGGGAGCTGTTTTTT
CDR3 protein: CASLTGGADTGELFF

D gene: TRBD2
clone size: .
CDR3 length: 16
J gene: TRBJ2-1
V gene: TRBV19
CDR3 DNA: TGTGCCAGTAGTAGGAAAACTAGCGGGTACTACAATGAGCAGTTCTTC
CDR3 protein: CASSRKTSGYYNEQFF

D gene: .
clone size: few
CDR3 length: 19
J gene: TRBJ1-4
V gene: TRBV4-1
CDR3 DNA: TGCGCCAGCAGCCAAGATCCTCGGGGGGCGCAGGTTGCTAATGAAAAACTGTTTTTT
CDR3 protein: CASSQDPRGAQVANEKLFF

D gene: TRBD2
clone size: .
CDR3 length: 18
J gene: TRBJ2-3
V gene: TRBV28
CDR3 DNA: TGTGCCAGCTCCATGACCAGCGGGAGGCCCCTGGGCGCAGATACGCAGTATTTT
CDR3 protein: CASSMTSGRPLGADTQYF

D gene: .
clone size: .
CDR3 length: 17
J gene: TRBJ1-2
V gene: TRBV28
CDR3 DNA: TGTGCCAGCAGTTTTCCACAGGGTGGAGTGGTTAACTATGGCTACACCTTC
CDR3 protein: CASSFPQGGVVNYGYTF

D gene: .
clone size: few
CDR3 length: 16
J gene: TRBJ1-4
V gene: TRBV2
CDR3 DNA: TGTGCCAGCCGGTGGCAGGGGATGAGTACTAATGAAAAACTGTTTTTT
CDR3 protein: CASRWQGMSTNEKLFF